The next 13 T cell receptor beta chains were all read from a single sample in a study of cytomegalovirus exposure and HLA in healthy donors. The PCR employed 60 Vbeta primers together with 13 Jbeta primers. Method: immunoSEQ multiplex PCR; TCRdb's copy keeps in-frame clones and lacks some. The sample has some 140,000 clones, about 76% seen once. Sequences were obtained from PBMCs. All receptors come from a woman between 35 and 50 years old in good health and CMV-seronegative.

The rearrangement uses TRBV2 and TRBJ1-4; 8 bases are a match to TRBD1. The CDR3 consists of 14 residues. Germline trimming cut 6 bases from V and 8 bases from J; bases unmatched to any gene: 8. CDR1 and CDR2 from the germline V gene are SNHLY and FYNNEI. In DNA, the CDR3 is TGTGCCAGCAGCCCCAGACAGGGGCAAGAAAAACTGTTTTTT. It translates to CASSPRQGQEKLFF.

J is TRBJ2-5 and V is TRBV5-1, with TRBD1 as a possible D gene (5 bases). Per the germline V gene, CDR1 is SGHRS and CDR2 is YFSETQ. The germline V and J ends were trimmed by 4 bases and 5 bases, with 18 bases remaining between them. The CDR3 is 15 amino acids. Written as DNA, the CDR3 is TGCGCCAGCAGCCGTGGGGCAGGGAATGGGGAGACCCAGTACTTC. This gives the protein CASSRGAGNGETQYF.

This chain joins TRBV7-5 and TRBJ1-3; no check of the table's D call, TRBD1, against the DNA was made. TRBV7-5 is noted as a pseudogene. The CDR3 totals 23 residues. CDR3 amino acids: CARSSRTSRQHCGDRGTGNTIYF. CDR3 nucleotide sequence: TGTGCCAGAAGCTCACGGACAAGTCGGCAACATTGTGGGGACAGGGGGACTGGAAACACCATATATTTT.

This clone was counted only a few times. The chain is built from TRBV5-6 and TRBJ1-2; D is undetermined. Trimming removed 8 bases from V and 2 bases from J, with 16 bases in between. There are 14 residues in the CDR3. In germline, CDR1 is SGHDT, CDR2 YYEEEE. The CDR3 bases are TGTGCCAGTAGCCTGGTATCCGGGAACTATGGCTACACCTTC. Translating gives CASSLVSGNYGYTF.

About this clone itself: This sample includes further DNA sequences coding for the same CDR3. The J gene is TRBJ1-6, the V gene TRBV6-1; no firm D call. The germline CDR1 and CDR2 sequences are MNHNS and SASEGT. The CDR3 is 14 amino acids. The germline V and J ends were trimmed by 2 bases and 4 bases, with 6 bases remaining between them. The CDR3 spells CASSENRYNSPLHF. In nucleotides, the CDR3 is TGTGCCAGCAGTGAAAACAGATATAATTCACCCCTCCACTTT.

CDR3 DNA: TGTGCCATTACTCCCAGGGCAGGGTCGAATGAGCAGTTCTTC. As protein: CAITPRAGSNEQFF. The gene calls are TRBV10-3 and TRBJ2-1; D may be TRBD1 (5 bases). Trimming took off 9 bases at V and 7 bases at J, with 19 bases between the two ends. From germline, CDR1 is ENHRY and CDR2 SYGVKD. This CDR3 comprises 14 residues.

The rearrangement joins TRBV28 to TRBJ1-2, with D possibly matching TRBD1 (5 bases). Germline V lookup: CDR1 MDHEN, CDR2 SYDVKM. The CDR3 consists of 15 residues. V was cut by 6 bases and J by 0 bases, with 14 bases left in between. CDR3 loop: CASRTPTATNYGYTF. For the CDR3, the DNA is TGTGCCAGCAGGACGCCGACAGCGACTAACTATGGCTACACCTTC.

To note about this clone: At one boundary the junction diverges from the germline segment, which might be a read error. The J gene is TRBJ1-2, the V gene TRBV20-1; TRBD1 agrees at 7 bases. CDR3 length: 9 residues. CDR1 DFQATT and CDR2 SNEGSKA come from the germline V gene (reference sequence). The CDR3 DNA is TGCAGTGCTAGTGAGGCGGGACAGTTC. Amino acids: CSASEAGQF.

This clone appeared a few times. The CDR3 coding sequence is TGTGCCAGCAGTGAACCTGGGACAGCCACTGAAGCTTTCTTT. Translating it yields CASSEPGTATEAFF. The V gene is TRBV6-1, the J gene TRBJ1-1; 7 positions match TRBD1. CDR1 MNHNS and CDR2 SASEGT come from the germline V gene. CDR3 length equals 14 residues. With V trimmed by 2 bases and J by 4 bases, 4 bases remained unmatched.

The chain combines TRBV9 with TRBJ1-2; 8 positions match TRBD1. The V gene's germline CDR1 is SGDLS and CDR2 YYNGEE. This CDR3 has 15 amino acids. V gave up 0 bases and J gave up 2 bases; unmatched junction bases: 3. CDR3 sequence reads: CASSVGRTGNYGYTF. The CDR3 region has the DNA TGTGCCAGCAGCGTAGGTAGGACAGGGAACTATGGCTACACCTTC.

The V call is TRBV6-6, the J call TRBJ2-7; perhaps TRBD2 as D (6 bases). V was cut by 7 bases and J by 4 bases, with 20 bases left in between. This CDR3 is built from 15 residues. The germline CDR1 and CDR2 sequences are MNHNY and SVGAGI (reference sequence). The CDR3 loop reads CASTTFSLRGYEQYF. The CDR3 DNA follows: TGTGCCAGCACTACCTTTAGCCTTCGGGGGTACGAGCAGTACTTC.

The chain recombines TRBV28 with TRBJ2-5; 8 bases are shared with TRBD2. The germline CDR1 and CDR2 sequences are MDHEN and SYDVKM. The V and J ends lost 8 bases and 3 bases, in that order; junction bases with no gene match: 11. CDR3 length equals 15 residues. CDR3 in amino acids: CASGGGTRLKETQYF. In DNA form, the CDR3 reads TGTGCCAGCGGTGGTGGGACTAGGCTTAAAGAGACCCAGTACTTC.

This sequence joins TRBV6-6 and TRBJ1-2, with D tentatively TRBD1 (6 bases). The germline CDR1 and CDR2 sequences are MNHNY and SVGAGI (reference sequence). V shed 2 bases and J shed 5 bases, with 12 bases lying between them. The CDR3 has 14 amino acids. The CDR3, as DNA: TGTGCCAGCAGTTACGAAGGGGGTAGTTATGGCTACACCTTC. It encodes CASSYEGGSYGYTF.